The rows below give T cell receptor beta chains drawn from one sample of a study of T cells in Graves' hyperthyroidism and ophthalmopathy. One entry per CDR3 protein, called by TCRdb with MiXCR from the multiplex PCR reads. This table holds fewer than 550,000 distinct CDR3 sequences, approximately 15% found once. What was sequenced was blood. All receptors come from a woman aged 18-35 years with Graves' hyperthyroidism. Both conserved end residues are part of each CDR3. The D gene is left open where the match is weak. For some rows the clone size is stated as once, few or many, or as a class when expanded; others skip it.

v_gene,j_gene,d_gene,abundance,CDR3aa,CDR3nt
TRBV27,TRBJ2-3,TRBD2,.,CASSLYRASGTADTQYF,TGTGCCAGCAGTTTGTACCGAGCTAGCGGGACGGCAGATACGCAGTATTTT
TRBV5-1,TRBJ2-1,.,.,CASSLMQSSYNEQFF,TGCGCCAGCAGCTTGATGCAGAGCTCCTACAATGAGCAGTTCTTC
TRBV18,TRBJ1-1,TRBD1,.,CASSHSPSSIGQGEEAFF,TGTGCCAGCTCGCATTCACCATCTTCTATTGGACAGGGCGAGGAAGCTTTCTTT
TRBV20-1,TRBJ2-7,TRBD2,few,CSARGVSGRHYEQYF,TGCAGTGCTAGAGGCGTTAGCGGGAGACACTACGAGCAGTACTTC
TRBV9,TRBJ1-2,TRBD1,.,CASSVTGGPGYTF,TGTGCCAGCAGCGTTACAGGGGGCCCTGGCTACACCTTC
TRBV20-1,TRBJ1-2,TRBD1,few,CSARPGTAGANYGYTF,TGCAGTGCTAGGCCCGGGACAGCGGGAGCTAACTATGGCTACACCTTC
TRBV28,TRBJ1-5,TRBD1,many,CASSSQDRFGNQPQHF,TGTGCCAGCAGTTCCCAGGACAGGTTCGGGAATCAGCCCCAGCATTTT
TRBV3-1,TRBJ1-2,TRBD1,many,CASSQGHRGNLYGYTF,TGTGCCAGCAGCCAGGGTCACAGGGGGAACCTCTATGGCTACACCTTC
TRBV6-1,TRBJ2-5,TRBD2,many,CASSERGRLAGALEPQETQYF,TGTGCCAGCAGTGAAAGAGGGAGACTAGCGGGGGCCCTAGAACCCCAAGAGACCCAGTACTTC
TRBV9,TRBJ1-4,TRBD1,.,CASSRTGVYEKLFF,TGTGCCAGCAGCCGGACAGGGGTATATGAAAAACTGTTTTTT
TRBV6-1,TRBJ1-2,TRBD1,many,CASGPGTGGLHYGYTF,TGTGCCAGCGGCCCCGGAACAGGGGGCTTACACTATGGCTACACCTTC
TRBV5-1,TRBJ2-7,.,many,CASILVTSYEQYF,.
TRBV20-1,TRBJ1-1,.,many,CSARDAWTGMNTEAFF,TGCAGTGCTAGAGACGCCTGGACGGGGATGAACACTGAAGCTTTCTTT
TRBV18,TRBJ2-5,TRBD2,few,CASSEGLADQETQYF,TGTGCCAGCTCGGAGGGACTAGCGGATCAAGAGACCCAGTACTTC
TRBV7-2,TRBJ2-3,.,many,CASSFQTSSTDTQYF,TGTGCCAGCAGCTTCCAGACAAGCAGCACAGATACGCAGTATTTT
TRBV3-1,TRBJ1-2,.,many,CASSQEHQLYGYTF,TGTGCCAGCAGCCAAGAGCACCAGCTATATGGCTACACCTTC
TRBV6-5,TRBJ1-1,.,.,CASSYLFLGTEAFF,TGTGCCAGCAGTTATCTTTTTCTTGGGACTGAAGCTTTCTTT
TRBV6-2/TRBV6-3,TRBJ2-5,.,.,CASSPTGLLGETQYF,TGTGCCAGCAGCCCAACGGGACTCTTGGGAGAGACCCAGTACTTC
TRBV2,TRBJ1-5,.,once,CASSEALRVGQPQHF,TGTGCCAGCAGTGAAGCGCTCAGGGTAGGGCAGCCCCAGCATTTT
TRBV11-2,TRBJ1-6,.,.,CASSLLGPSIPYYNSPLHF,TGTGCCAGCAGCTTGCTCGGACCCTCCATACCCTACTATAATTCACCCCTCCACTTT
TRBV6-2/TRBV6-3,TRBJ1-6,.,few,CASRVDRFNSPLHF,TGTGCCAGCAGAGTGGACAGATTTAATTCACCCCTCCACTTT
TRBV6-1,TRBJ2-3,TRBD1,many,CASRRDSQSTDTQYF,TGTGCCAGCAGACGGGACAGCCAGAGCACAGATACGCAGTATTTT
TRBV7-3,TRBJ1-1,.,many,CASRSGTGEAFF,TGTGCCAGCAGAAGCGGGACCGGTGAAGCTTTCTTT
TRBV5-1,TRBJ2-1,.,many,CASSLKREDNEQFF,TGCGCCAGCAGCTTGAAACGGGAAGACAATGAGCAGTTCTTC
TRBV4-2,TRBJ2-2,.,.,CASSQGSRLNTGELFF,TGTGCCAGCAGCCAAGGGTCACGGTTGAACACCGGGGAGCTGTTTTTT
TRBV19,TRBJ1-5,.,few,CASSMGGNRDQPQHF,TGTGCCAGTAGTATGGGGGGTAATCGGGATCAGCCCCAGCATTTT
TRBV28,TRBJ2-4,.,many,CASSFGAVTNIQYF,TGTGCCAGCAGTTTCGGGGCCGTTACAAACATTCAGTACTTC
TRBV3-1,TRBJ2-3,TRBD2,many,CASSQDHSSGIGSTDTQYF,TGTGCCAGCAGCCAAGATCACTCGAGCGGGATAGGAAGCACAGATACGCAGTATTTT
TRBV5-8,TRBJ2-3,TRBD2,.,CASRELAGMSTDTQYF,TGTGCCAGCAGGGAACTAGCGGGAATGAGCACAGATACGCAGTATTTT
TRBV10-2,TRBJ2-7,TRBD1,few,CASSVSLPVFDRGTRYEQYF,TGCGCCAGCAGTGTATCCCTCCCAGTTTTTGACAGGGGGACTCGCTACGAGCAGTACTTC
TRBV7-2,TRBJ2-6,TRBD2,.,CASSLASGRPSGANVLTF,TGTGCCAGCAGCTTAGCTAGCGGGAGACCCTCTGGGGCCAACGTCCTGACTTTC
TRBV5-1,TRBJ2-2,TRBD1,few,CASSLSTGQGLTGELFF,TGCGCCAGCAGCTTGAGCACGGGACAGGGTTTGACCGGGGAGCTGTTTTTT
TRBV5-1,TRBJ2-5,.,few,CASSYQGGETQYF,TGCGCCAGCAGCTACCAAGGGGGGGAGACCCAGTACTTC
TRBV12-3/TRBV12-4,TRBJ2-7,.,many,CASSLLTGGYPYEQYF,TGTGCCAGCAGTTTGTTGACTGGCGGGTACCCCTACGAGCAGTACTTC
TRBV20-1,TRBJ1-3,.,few,CSADTGDSGNTIYF,TGCAGTGCGGACACGGGGGATTCTGGAAACACCATATATTTT
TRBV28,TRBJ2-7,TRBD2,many,CASTTSGVAYEQYF,TGTGCCAGCACGACTAGCGGGGTCGCCTACGAGCAGTACTTC
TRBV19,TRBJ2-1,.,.,CASSPPEGNSYNEQFF,TGTGCCAGTAGTCCCCCGGAGGGAAATTCCTACAATGAGCAGTTCTTC
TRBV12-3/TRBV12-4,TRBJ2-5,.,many,CASCDSNQETQYF,TGTGCCAGCTGCGACAGTAACCAAGAGACCCAGTACTTC
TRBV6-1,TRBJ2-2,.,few,CASSRSGVAGELFF,TGTGCCAGCAGTCGATCTGGGGTAGCCGGGGAGCTGTTTTTT
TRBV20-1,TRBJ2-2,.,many,CSARGNRVLATGELFF,TGCAGTGCTAGAGGCAACAGGGTCCTTGCCACCGGGGAGCTGTTTTTT
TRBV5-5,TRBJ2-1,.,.,CASSDIPSYNEQFF,TGTGCCAGCTCGGACATTCCCTCCTACAATGAGCAGTTCTTC
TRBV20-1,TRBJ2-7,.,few,CSAPRSSYEQYF,TGCAGTGCCCCTCGTTCCTCCTACGAGCAGTACTTC
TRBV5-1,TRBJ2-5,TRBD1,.,CASSKSGTGSETQYF,TGCGCCAGCAGCAAATCCGGGACAGGGTCCGAGACCCAGTACTTC
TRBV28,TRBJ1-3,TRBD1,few,CASSPRTGVRNTIYF,TGTGCCAGCAGTCCCCGGACAGGCGTGAGAAACACCATATATTTT
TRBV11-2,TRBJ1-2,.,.,CASSLRRASYGYTF,TGTGCCAGCAGCTTAAGAAGGGCCTCCTATGGCTACACCTTC
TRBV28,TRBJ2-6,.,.,CASRPALSGANVLTF,TGTGCCAGCAGACCGGCCCTCTCTGGGGCCAACGTCCTGACTTTC
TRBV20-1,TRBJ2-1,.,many,CSAREVGEFNEQFF,TGCAGTGCTAGAGAAGTCGGGGAATTCAATGAGCAGTTCTTC
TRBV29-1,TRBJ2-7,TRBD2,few,CSVGRAGPYYEQYF,TGCAGCGTGGGGAGGGCAGGGCCCTACTACGAGCAGTACTTC
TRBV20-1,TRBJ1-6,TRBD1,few,CSASPGTGGNSPLHF,TGCAGTGCTAGTCCCGGGACAGGGGGGAATTCACCCCTCCACTTT
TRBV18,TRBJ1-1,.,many,CASSPGEITEAFF,TGTGCCAGCTCACCGGGAGAGATCACTGAAGCTTTCTTT
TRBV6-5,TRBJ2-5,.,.,CASSYSLTGGKETQYF,TGTGCCAGCAGTTACTCTTTGACAGGTGGGAAGGAGACCCAGTACTTC
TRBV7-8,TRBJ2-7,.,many,CASSFWDLQKSSYEQYF,TGTGCCAGCAGCTTCTGGGACCTTCAAAAGAGCTCCTACGAGCAGTACTTC
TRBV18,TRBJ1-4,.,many,CASSPGSTNEKLFF,TGTGCCAGCTCCCCAGGGTCGACTAATGAAAAACTGTTTTTT
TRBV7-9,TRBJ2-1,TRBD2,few,CASSQTSGGTNEQFF,TGTGCCAGCAGCCAGACTAGCGGGGGGACCAATGAGCAGTTCTTC